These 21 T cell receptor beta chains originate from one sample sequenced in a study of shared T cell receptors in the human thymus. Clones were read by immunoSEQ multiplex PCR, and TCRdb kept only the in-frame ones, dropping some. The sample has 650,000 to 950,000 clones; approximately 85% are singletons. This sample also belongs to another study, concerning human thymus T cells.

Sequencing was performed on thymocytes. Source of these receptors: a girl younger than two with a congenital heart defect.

The CDR3, as DNA: TGCGCCAGCAGGTCCGGGACAGGTAACTACGAGCAGTACTTC. This encodes CASRSGTGNYEQYF. The chain employs TRBV5-1 and TRBJ2-7; TRBD1 aligns across 8 bases. The CDR3 is 14 residues long. Losses at the gene ends were 5 bases for V and 3 bases for J; bases not matched to a gene: 7. Germline CDR1 SGHRS, CDR2 YFSETQ.

The CDR3 sequence is CASSLQAGTGSYTIYF. In nucleotides, the CDR3 is TGTGCCAGCAGCCTCCAAGCCGGGACAGGGTCGTACACCATATATTTT. V gene TRBV7-6 combines with J gene TRBJ1-3; 9 positions match TRBD1. The length of the CDR3 is 16 residues. CDR1 and CDR2 (germline): SGHVS, FNYEAQ. V lost 5 bases to trimming and J lost 8 bases; unmatched junction nucleotides: 13.

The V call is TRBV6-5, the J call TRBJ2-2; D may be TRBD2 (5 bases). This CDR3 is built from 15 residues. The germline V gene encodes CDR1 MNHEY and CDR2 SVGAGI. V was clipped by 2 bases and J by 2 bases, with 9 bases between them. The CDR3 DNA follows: TGTGCCAGCAGTTACCGAGGGTCTAACACCGGGGAGCTGTTTTTT. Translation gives CASSYRGSNTGELFF.

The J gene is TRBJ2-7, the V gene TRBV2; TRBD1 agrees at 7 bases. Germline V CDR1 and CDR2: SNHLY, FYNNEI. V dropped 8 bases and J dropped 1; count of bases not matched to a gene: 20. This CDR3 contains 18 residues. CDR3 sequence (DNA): TGTGCCAGCCCTAAACTCGAAGCCGGGACAGCAAAATCCTACGAGCAGTACTTC. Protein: CASPKLEAGTAKSYEQYF. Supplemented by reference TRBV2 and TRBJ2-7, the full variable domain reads EPEVTQTPSHQVTQMGQEVILRCVPISNHLYFYWYRQILGQKVEFLVSFYNNEISEKSEIFDDQFSVERPDGSNFTLKIRSTKLEDSAMYFCASPKLEAGTAKSYEQYFGPGTRLTVT.

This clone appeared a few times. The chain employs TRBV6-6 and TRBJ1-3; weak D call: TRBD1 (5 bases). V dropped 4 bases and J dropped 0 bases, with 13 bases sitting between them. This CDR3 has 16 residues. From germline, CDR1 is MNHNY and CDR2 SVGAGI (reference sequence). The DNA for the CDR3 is TGTGCCAGCAGTTTCCCACAGGTTCTCTCTGGAAACACCATATATTTT. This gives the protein CASSFPQVLSGNTIYF.

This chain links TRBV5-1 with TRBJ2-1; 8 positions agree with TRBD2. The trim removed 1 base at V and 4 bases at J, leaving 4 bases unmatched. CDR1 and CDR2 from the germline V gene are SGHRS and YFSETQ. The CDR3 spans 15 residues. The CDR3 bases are TGCGCCAGCAGCTTGCAGCGGGGGATTTACAATGAGCAGTTCTTC. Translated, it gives CASSLQRGIYNEQFF.

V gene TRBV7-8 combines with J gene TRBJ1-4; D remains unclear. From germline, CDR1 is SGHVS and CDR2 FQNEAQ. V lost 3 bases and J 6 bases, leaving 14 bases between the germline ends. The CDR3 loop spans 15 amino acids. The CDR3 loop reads CASSFQTERYEKLFF. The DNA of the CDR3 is TGTGCCAGCAGCTTCCAGACGGAGCGATATGAAAAACTGTTTTTT.

The CDR3 sequence is CASSLGRDSVYEQYF. CDR3 bases: TGTGCCAGCAGTTTAGGTCGGGACAGTGTCTACGAGCAGTACTTC. V is TRBV27 and J is TRBJ2-7; 7 bases are shared with TRBD1. Germline assignment: CDR1 MNHEY and CDR2 SMNVEV (reference sequence). V was pared by 2 bases and J by 3 bases, with 7 bases of the junction left unmatched. The length of the CDR3 is 15 residues.

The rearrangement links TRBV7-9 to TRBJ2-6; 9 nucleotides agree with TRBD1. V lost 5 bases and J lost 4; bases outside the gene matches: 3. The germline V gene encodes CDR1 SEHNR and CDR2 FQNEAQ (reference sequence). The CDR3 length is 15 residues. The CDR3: CASSGTGSGANVLTF. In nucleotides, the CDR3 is TGTGCCAGCAGCGGGACAGGGTCGGGGGCCAACGTCCTGACTTTC.

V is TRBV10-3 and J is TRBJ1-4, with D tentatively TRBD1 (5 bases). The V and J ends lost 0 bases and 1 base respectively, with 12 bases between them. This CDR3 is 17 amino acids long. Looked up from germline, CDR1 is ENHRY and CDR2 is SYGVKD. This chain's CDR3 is CAISESKGNETNEKLFF. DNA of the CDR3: TGTGCCATCAGTGAGTCGAAGGGGAACGAAACTAATGAAAAACTGTTTTTT.

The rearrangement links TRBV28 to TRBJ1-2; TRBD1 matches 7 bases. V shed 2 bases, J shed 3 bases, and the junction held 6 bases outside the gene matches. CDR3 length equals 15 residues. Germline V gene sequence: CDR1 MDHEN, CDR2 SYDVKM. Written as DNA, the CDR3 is TGTGCCAGCAGTTTAGTCGTTGACAGGGACTATGGCTACACCTTC. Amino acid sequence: CASSLVVDRDYGYTF.

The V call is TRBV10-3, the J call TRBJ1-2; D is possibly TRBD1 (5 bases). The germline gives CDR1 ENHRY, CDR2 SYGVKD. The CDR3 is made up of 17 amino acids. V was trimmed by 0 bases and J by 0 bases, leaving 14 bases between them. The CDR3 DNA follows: TGTGCCATCAGTGAGTCGGGCAGGACACGAGCTAACTATGGCTACACCTTC. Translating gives CAISESGRTRANYGYTF.

The CDR3 DNA reads as TGTGCCTGGAGCCAAGCGGAGACCCAGTACTTC. This codes for CAWSQAETQYF. The V gene is TRBV30, the J gene TRBJ2-5; D is unresolved. Trimming took off 3 bases at V and 5 bases at J, with 7 bases between the two ends. Germline CDR1 reads GTSNPN; CDR2 reads SVGIG (reference sequence). This CDR3 spans 11 amino acids.

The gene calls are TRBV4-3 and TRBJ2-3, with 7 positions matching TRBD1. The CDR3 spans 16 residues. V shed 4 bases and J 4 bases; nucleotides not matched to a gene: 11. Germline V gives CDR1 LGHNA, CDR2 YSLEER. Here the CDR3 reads CASSPTRDRGPDTQYF. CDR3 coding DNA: TGCGCCAGCAGCCCCACCCGGGACAGAGGGCCAGATACGCAGTATTTT.

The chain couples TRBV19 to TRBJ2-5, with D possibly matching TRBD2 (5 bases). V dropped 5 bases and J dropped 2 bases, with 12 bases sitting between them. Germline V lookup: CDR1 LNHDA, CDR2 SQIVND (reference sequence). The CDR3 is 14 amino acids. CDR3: CASSLDYKQETQYF. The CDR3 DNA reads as TGTGCCAGTAGTCTTGACTATAAACAAGAGACCCAGTACTTC.

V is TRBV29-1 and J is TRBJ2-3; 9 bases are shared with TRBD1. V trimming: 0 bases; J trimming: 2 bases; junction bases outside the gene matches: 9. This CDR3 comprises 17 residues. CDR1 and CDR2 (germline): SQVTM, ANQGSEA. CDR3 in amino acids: CSVEEGQGMGDTDTQYF. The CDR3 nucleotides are TGCAGCGTTGAAGAGGGACAGGGCATGGGGGACACAGATACGCAGTATTTT.

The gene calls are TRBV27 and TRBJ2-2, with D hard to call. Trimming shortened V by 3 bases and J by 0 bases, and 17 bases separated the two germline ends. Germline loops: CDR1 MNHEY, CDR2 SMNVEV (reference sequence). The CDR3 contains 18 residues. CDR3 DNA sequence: TGTGCCAGCAGTTTGGCGCAGGCACGAATCGCGAACACCGGGGAGCTGTTTTTT. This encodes CASSLAQARIANTGELFF.

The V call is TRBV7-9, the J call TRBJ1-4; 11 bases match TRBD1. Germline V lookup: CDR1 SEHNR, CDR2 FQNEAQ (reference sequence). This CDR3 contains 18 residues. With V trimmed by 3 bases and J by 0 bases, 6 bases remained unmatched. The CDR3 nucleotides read TGTGCCAGCAGCTTGAGATGGGACAGGGGGTCAACTAATGAAAAACTGTTTTTT. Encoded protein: CASSLRWDRGSTNEKLFF.

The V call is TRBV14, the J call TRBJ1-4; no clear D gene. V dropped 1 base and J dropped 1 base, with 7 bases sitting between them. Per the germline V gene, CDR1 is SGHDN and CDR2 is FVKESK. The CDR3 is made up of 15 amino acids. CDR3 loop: CASSQGQRTNEKLFF. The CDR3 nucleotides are TGTGCCAGCAGCCAAGGGCAACGAACTAATGAAAAACTGTTTTTT.

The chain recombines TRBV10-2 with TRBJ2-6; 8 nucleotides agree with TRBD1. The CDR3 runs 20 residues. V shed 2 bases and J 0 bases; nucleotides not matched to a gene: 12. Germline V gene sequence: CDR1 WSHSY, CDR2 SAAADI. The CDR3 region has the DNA TGCGCCAGCAGTGAGGGCCGGAGGGACAGGTCGTGCTCTGGGGCCAACGTCCTGACTTTC. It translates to CASSEGRRDRSCSGANVLTF.

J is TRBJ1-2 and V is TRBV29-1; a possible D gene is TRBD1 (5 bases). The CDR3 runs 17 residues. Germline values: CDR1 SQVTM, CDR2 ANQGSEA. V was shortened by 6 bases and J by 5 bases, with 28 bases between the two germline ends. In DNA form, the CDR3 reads TGCAGCGTCTCGCCGGTGGGGTGGGGGGGTATCGGGTATGGCTACACCTTC. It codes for CSVSPVGWGGIGYGYTF.